A selection of T cell receptor beta chains follows, all from one sample in a study of CD8+ T cells in alopecia areata. The assay was immunoSEQ multiplex PCR, and TCRdb's table has in-frame clones only and misses some. The table includes 150,000 to 200,000 clones, about 54% detected once. The sample comprised CD4+ T cells sorted from blood. These receptors were collected from a human donor in good health. Each CDR3 is given with its conserved first and last residue. The D gene is left open where the match is weak. For some rows the clone size is stated as once, few or many, or as a class when expanded; others skip it.

abundance	d_gene	v_gene	j_gene	CDR3aa	CDR3nt
few	NA	TRBV29-1	TRBJ1-2	CSAALLRYGYTF	TGCAGCGCAGCCCTTCTCCGATATGGCTACACCTTC
NA	TRBD2	TRBV5-8	TRBJ2-5	CASSFMAGVLETQYF	TGTGCCAGCAGCTTTATGGCGGGAGTCTTGGAGACCCAGTACTTC
few	NA	TRBV14	TRBJ1-1	CASSQGENTEAFF	TGTGCCAGCAGCCAAGGTGAGAACACTGAAGCTTTCTTT
NA	NA	TRBV6-6	TRBJ2-5	CASRMDTQYF	TGTGCCAGCAGGATGGACACCCAGTACTTC
NA	NA	TRBV29-1	TRBJ1-1	CSVEQKYTEAFF	TGCAGCGTTGAACAGAAATACACTGAAGCTTTCTTT
NA	TRBD2	TRBV7-8	TRBJ2-1	CASSLEFIGLAHHEQFF	TGTGCCAGCAGCTTAGAATTCATTGGACTAGCGCACCATGAGCAGTTCTTC
NA	TRBD1	TRBV30	TRBJ2-2	CAGLGQSSIGELFF	TGTGCCGGATTGGGACAGTCCTCAATCGGGGAGCTGTTTTTT
NA	NA	TRBV19	TRBJ2-6	CASSQTGGPSSGANVLTF	TGTGCCAGTAGCCAGACAGGTGGACCTAGCTCTGGGGCCAACGTCCTGACTTTC
NA	NA	TRBV6-5	TRBJ2-5	CARTTSGLLGETQYF	TGTGCCAGAACCACTTCGGGGCTCTTAGGAGAGACCCAGTACTTC
NA	NA	TRBV30	TRBJ1-4	CAWARGDRRNEKLFF	TGTGCCTGGGCCCGGGGTGACAGGCGGAATGAAAAACTGTTTTTT
NA	NA	TRBV6-5	TRBJ2-2	CASSYGGLRAGELFF	TGTGCCAGCAGTTATGGGGGCTTAAGAGCCGGGGAGCTGTTTTTT
few	NA	TRBV6-5	TRBJ1-3	CASRRGSGGNTIYF	TGTGCCAGCAGAAGGGGCAGCGGGGGAAACACCATATATTTT
NA	TRBD2	TRBV6-5	TRBJ2-1	CASIPSGRNEQFF	TGTGCCAGCATCCCTAGCGGGAGAAATGAGCAGTTCTTC
NA	NA	TRBV6-5	TRBJ1-1	CASSLPGQVGAFF	TGTGCCAGCAGTTTACCCGGACAAGTTGGAGCTTTCTTT
few	NA	TRBV29-1	TRBJ2-1	CSVVLYPTRDNEQFF	TGCAGCGTTGTACTATATCCGACTAGAGACAATGAGCAGTTCTTC
NA	NA	TRBV27	TRBJ2-1	CASSRAAIVGYNEQFF	TGTGCCAGCAGCCGGGCTGCCATAGTCGGCTACAATGAGCAGTTCTTC
NA	NA	TRBV30	TRBJ2-2	CATSDWRDTGELFF	TGTGCCACCTCGGATTGGAGGGACACCGGGGAGCTGTTTTTT
few	NA	TRBV2	TRBJ1-5	CASRGDGQPQHF	TGTGCCAGCAGGGGGGACGGTCAGCCCCAGCATTTT
few	NA	TRBV7-2	TRBJ1-5	CASSLYRRPNQPQHF	TGTGCCAGCAGCTTATATCGCAGGCCCAATCAGCCCCAGCATTTT
once	NA	TRBV29-1	TRBJ2-2	CSVERPNTGELFF	TGCAGCGTTGAAAGGCCTAACACCGGGGAGCTGTTTTTT
NA	NA	TRBV6-6	TRBJ1-1	CASTVDTEAFF	TGTGCCAGCACGGTGGACACTGAAGCTTTCTTT
NA	NA	TRBV29-1	TRBJ1-2	CSVAQTVGYGYTF	TGCAGCGTTGCACAGACGGTGGGCTATGGCTACACCTTC
NA	NA	TRBV2	TRBJ1-1	CASSERTSTEAFF	TGTGCCAGCAGTGAAAGGACGAGCACTGAAGCTTTCTTT
NA	NA	TRBV18	TRBJ2-7	CASSPGQGKSYEQYF	TGTGCCAGCTCACCCGGTCAGGGAAAGTCCTACGAGCAGTACTTC
few	NA	TRBV9	TRBJ2-7	CASSYGPSYEQYF	TGTGCCAGCAGCTACGGACCCTCCTACGAGCAGTACTTC
NA	NA	TRBV30	TRBJ2-4	CAWSLGAKNIQYF	TGTGCCTGGAGCCTGGGAGCCAAAAACATTCAGTACTTC
NA	TRBD1	TRBV30	TRBJ2-7	CACRDRPGEQYF	TGTGCCTGTCGGGACAGGCCTGGAGAGCAGTACTTC
few	TRBD2	TRBV19	TRBJ2-3	CASSSRTSGSTDTQYF	TGTGCCAGTAGTTCTCGGACTAGCGGGAGCACAGATACGCAGTATTTT
NA	NA	TRBV28	TRBJ2-1	CASSLDGASEQFF	TGTGCCAGCAGTTTAGATGGGGCAAGTGAGCAGTTCTTC
NA	TRBD2	TRBV5-6	TRBJ2-7	CASGGRPGGEQYF	TGTGCCAGCGGCGGGCGACCGGGAGGCGAGCAGTACTTC
once	TRBD2	TRBV2	TRBJ2-3	CALGRARGGTQYF	TGTGCCCTGGGGAGGGCGCGGGGGGGTACGCAGTATTTT
NA	NA	TRBV14	TRBJ2-6	CASSQQNSGANVLTF	TGTGCCAGCAGCCAGCAGAACTCTGGGGCCAACGTCCTGACTTTC
NA	TRBD2	TRBV2	TRBJ2-5	CASSDTSGSSETQYF	TGTGCCAGCAGTGATACTAGCGGGAGTTCAGAGACCCAGTACTTC
NA	NA	TRBV29-1	TRBJ2-1	CSVVVANAYNEQFF	TGCAGCGTTGTTGTAGCAAACGCCTACAATGAGCAGTTCTTC
NA	NA	TRBV5-6	TRBJ1-1	CASMRATNTEAFF	TGTGCCAGCATGAGGGCTACCAACACTGAAGCTTTCTTT
few	NA	TRBV5-6	TRBJ1-5	CASSLTRGGSNQPQHF	TGTGCCAGCAGCTTGACGAGGGGAGGCAGCAATCAGCCCCAGCATTTT
NA	NA	TRBV25-1	TRBJ2-7	CASSATTFTERFSYEQYF	TGTGCCAGCAGTGCCACCACCTTCACCGAGCGGTTCTCCTACGAGCAGTACTTC
NA	TRBD1	TRBV5-5	TRBJ2-7	CASSSFPDRGIYEQYF	TGTGCCAGCAGCTCCTTTCCGGACAGGGGTATCTACGAGCAGTACTTC
NA	NA	TRBV10-3	TRBJ2-7	CATAYREYYEQYF	TGTGCCACCGCGTACAGGGAGTACTACGAGCAGTACTTC
NA	NA	TRBV7-9	TRBJ2-7	CAIRRGTYEQYF	TGTGCCATCCGGAGGGGGACCTACGAGCAGTACTTC
few	NA	TRBV5-1	TRBJ2-7	CASSLNRDYEQYF	TGCGCCAGCAGCTTGAACAGGGATTACGAGCAGTACTTC
NA	TRBD1	TRBV29-1	TRBJ1-2	CSVEGTGSYGYTF	TGCAGCGTTGAAGGGACAGGGTCCTATGGCTACACCTTC
NA	NA	TRBV7-9	TRBJ2-2	CASSSDPKTDTGELFF	TGTGCCAGCAGCTCAGATCCCAAGACTGACACCGGGGAGCTGTTTTTT
NA	TRBD2	TRBV30	TRBJ2-7	CAWRLAGLYEQYF	TGTGCCTGGAGACTAGCGGGGCTCTACGAGCAGTACTTC
NA	NA	TRBV28	TRBJ1-2	CASSILGGYTF	TGTGCCAGCAGTATTCTAGGGGGCTACACCTTC
NA	NA	TRBV29-1	TRBJ1-1	CSVAPGVVYAFF	TGCAGCGTCGCCCCGGGGGTCGTCTATGCTTTCTTT
few	TRBD1	TRBV5-1	TRBJ2-7	CASSFGDRENSEQYF	TGCGCCAGCAGCTTCGGAGACAGGGAAAACTCCGAGCAGTACTTC